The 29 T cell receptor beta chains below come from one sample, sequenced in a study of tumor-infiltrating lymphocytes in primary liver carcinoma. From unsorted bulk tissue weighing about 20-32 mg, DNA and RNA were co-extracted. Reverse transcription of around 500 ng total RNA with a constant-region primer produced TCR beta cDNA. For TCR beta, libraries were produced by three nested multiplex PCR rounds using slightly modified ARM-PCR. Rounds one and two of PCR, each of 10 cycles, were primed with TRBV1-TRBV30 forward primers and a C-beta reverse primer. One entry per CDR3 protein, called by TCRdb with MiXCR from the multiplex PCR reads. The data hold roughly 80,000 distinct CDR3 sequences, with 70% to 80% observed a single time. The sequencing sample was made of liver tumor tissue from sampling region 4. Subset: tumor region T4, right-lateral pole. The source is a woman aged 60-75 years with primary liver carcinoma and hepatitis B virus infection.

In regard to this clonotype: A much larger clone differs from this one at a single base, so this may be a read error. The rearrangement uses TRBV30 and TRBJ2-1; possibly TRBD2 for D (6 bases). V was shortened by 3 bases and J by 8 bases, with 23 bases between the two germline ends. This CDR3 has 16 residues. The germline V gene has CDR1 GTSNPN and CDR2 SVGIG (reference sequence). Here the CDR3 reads CAWSPIVGAGSDEQFF. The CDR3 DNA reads TGTGCCTGGAGCCCTATAGTGGGAGCGGGTTCGGATGAGCAGTTCTTC.

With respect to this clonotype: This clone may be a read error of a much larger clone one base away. The CDR3 DNA reads as TGTGCCTGGGGGGAATACACCAGGGAGCTGTTTTTT. Translation: CAWGEYTRELFF. The V gene is TRBV30, the J gene TRBJ2-2; D is undetermined. This CDR3 has 12 residues. CDR1 is GTSNPN and CDR2 is SVGIG in the germline V gene (reference sequence).

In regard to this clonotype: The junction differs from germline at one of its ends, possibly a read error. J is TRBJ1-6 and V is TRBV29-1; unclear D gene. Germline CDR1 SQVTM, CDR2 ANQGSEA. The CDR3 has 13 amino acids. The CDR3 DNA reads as TGCAGCGTTGGCGATAGGGCAAATTCAACCCTCCACTTT. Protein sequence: CSVGDRANSTLHF.

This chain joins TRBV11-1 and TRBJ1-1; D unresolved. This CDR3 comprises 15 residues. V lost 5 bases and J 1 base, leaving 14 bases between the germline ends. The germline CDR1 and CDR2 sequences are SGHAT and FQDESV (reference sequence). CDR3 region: CASSPLGTPNTEAFF. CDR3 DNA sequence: TGTGCCAGCAGCCCCCTTGGTACTCCGAACACTGAAGCTTTCTTT.

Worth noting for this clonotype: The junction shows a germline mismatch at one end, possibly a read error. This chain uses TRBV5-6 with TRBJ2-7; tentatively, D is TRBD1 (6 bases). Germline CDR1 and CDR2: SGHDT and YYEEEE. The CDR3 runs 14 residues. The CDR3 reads CASSLVSGAGAECF. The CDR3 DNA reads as TGTGCCAGCAGCTTGGTCTCTGGGGCAGGGGCTGAGTGCTTC.

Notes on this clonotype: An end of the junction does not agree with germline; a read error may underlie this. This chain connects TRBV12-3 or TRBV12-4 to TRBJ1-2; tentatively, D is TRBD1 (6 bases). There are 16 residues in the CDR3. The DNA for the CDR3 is TGTGCTAGCAGTTTCTCCTTCTCGGGGGGCAGGTATGGCTACACCTTC. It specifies CASSFSFSGGRYGYTF.

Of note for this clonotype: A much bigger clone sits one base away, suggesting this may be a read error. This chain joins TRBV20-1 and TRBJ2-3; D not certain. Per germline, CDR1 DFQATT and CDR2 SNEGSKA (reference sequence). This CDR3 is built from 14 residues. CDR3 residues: CSARDPNLRDKQYF. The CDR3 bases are TGCAGTGCTAGAGATCCCAACCTAAGAGATAAGCAGTATTTT.

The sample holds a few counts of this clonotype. The chain's CDR3 is CAISSSGDDYTF. CDR3 DNA sequence: TGTGCCATCAGCTCGTCAGGGGACGACTACACCTTC. The rearrangement links TRBV10-3 to TRBJ1-2; maybe TRBD1 (6 bases). Germline values: CDR1 ENHRY, CDR2 SYGVKD. Between the trimmed V and J ends, which lost 6 bases and 10 bases, there was a span of 15 bases. CDR3 length equals 12 residues.

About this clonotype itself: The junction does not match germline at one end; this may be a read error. CDR3 DNA sequence: TGTTCCAGCAGCTTAGAGGGGGCCAGTTGTGGTGGCTACACCTTC. Translated: CSSSLEGASCGGYTF. The V gene is TRBV11-2, the J gene TRBJ1-2; 7 bases match TRBD1. The CDR3 has 15 amino acids. CDR1 is SGHAT and CDR2 is FQNNGV in the germline V gene.

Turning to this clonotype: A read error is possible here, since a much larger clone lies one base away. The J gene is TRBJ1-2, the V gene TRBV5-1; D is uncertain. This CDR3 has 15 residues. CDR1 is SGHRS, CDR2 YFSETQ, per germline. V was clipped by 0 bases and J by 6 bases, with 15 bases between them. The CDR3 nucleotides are TGCGCCAGCAGCTTGGTCTTTCAGCAGAGCGATGGCTACACCTTC. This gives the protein CASSLVFQQSDGYTF.

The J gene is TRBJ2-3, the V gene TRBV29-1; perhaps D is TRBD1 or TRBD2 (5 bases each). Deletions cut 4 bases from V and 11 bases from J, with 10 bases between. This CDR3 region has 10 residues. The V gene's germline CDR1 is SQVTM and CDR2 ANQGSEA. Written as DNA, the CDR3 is TGCAGCGTTGGTGGGGGTATGCAGTATTTT. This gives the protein CSVGGGMQYF.

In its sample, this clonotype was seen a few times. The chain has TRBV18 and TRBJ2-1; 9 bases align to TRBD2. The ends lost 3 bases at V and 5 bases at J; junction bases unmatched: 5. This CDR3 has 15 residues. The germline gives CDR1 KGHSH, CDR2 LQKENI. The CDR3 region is CASSPLAGADNEQFF. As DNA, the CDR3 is TGTGCCAGCTCACCCTTAGCGGGAGCAGACAATGAGCAGTTCTTC.

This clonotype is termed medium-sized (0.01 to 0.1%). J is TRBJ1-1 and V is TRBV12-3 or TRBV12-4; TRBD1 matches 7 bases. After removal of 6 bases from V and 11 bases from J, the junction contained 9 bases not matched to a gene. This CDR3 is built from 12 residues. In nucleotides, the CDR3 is TGTGCCAGCAGCCGGGGCCTCAGGGGGGCTTTCTTT. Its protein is CASSRGLRGAFF.

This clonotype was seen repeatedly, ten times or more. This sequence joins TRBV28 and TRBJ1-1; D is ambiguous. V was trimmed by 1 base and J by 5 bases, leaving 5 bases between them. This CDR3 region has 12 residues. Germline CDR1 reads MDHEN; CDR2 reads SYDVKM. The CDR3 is CASSLLGTEAFF. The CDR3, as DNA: TGTGCCAGCAGTTTATTAGGGACTGAAGCTTTCTTT.

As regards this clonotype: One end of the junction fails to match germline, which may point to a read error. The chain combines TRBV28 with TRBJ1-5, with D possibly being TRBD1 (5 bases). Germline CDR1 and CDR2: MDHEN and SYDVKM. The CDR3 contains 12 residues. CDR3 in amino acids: CVSSSMGPIWHF. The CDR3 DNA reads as TGTGTCAGCAGTTCCATGGGACCCATCTGGCATTTT.

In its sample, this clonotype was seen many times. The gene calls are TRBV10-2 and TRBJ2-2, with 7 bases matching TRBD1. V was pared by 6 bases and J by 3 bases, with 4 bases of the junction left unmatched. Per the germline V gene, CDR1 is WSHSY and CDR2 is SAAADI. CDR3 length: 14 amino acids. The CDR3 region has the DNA TGCGCCAGCAGACTGGGACAGTACACCGGGGAGCTGTTTTTT. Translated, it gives CASRLGQYTGELFF.

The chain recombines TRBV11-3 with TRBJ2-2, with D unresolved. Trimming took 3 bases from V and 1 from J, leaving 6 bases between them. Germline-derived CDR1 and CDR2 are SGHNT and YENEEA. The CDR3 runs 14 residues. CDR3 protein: CASSFNRNTGELFF. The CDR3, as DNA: TGTGCCAGCAGCTTTAACAGGAACACCGGGGAGCTGTTTTTT.

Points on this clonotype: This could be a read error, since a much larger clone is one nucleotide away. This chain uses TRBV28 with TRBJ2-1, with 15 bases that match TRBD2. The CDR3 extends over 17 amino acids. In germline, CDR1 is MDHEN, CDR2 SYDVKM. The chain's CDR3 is CVSGLAGGAPTYNEQFF. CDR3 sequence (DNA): TGTGTCAGCGGACTAGCGGGAGGGGCCCCTACCTACAATGAGCAGTTCTTC.

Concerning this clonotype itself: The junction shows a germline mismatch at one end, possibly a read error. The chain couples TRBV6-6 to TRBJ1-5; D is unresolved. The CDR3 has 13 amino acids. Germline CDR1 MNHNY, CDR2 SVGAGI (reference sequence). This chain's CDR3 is CASSQDGVQPQHF. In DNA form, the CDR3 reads TGTGCCAGCAGCCAGGACGGGGTTCAGCCCCAGCACTTT.

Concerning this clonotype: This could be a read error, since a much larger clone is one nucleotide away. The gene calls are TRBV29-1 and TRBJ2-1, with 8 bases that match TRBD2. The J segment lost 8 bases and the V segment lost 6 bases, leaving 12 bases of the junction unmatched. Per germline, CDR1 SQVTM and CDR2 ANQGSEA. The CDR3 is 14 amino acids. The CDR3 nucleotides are TGCAGCGTGCTGGACGGGAGGGCCGTCGATGAGCAGTTCTTC. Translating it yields CSVLDGRAVDEQFF.

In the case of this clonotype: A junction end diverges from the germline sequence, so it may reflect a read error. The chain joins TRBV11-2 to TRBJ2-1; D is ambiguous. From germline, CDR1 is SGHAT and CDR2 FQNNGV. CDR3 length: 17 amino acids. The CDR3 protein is CASGLDQQCVVYNEQFF. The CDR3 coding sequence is TGTGCCAGCGGCTTAGATCAACAGTGTGTAGTCTACAATGAGCAGTTCTTC.

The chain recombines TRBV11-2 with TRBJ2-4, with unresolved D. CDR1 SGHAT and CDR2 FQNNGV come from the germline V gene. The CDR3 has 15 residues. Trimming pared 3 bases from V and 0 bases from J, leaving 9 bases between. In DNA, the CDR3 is TGTGCCAGCAGCTTGGAAAGATTAGCCAAAAACATTCAGTACTTC. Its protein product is CASSLERLAKNIQYF.

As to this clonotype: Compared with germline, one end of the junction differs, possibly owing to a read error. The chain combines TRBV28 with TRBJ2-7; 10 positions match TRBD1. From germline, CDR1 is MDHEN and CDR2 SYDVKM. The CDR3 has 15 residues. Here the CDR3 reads CASNGTGALSYDQYF. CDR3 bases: TGTGCCAGCAATGGGACAGGGGCGCTTTCCTACGACCAGTACTTC. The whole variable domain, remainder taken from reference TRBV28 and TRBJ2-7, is DVKVTQSSRYLVKRTGEKVFLECVQDMDHENMFWYRQDPGLGLRLIYFSYDVKMKEKGDIPEGYSVSREKKERFSLILESASTNQTSMYLCASNGTGALSYDQYFGPGTRLTVT.

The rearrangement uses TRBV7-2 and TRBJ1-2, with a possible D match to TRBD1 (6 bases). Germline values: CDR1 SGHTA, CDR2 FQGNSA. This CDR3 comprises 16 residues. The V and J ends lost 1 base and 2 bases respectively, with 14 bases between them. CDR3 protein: CASSLGGQGQNYGYTF. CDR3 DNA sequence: TGTGCCAGCAGCTTAGGGGGACAAGGGCAGAACTATGGCTACACCTTC.

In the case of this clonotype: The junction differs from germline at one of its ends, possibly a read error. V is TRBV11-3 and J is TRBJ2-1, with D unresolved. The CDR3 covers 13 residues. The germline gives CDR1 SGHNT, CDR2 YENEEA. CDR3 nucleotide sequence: TGCGCCAGCAGCCATGGCGCATACAATGAGCAGATCTTC. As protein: CASSHGAYNEQIF.

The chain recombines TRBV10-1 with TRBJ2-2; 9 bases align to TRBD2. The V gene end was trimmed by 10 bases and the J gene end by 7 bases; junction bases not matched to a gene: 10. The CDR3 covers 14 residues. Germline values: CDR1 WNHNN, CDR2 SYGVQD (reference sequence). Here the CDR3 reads CATRASGIVGELFF. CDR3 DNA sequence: TGCGCCACTAGGGCTAGCGGGATCGTCGGGGAGCTGTTTTTT.

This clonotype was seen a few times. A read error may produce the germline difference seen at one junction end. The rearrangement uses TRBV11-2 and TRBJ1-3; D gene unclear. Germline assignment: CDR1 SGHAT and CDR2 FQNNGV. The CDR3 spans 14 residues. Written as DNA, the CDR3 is TGTGCCAGCAGCTCCGGAGATTACGCGGGCACCACATATTTT. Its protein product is CASSSGDYAGTTYF.

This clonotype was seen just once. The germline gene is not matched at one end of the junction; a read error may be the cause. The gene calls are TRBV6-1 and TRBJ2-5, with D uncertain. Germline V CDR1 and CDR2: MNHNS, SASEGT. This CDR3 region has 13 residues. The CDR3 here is CATLAQRQETQCF. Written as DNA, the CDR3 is TGTGCCACCCTCGCACAGCGCCAAGAGACCCAGTGCTTC.

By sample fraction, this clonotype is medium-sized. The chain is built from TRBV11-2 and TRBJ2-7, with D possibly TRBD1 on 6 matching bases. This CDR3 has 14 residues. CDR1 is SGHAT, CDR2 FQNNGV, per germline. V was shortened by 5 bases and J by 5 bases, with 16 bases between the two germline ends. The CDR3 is CASSRDRTSDEQYF. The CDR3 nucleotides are TGTGCCAGCAGCCGCGACAGGACCTCGGACGAGCAGTACTTC.